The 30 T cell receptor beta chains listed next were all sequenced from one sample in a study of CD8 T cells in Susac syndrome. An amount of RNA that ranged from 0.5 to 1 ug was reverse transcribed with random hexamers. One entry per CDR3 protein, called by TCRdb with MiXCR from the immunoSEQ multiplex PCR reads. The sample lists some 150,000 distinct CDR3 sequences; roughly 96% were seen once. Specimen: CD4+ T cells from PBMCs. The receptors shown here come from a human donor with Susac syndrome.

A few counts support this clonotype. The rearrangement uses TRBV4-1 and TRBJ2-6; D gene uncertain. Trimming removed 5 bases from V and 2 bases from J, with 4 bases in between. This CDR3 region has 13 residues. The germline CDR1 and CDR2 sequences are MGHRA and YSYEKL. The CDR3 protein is CASSGTGANVLTF. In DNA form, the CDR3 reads TGCGCCAGCAGCGGGACTGGGGCCAACGTCCTGACTTTC.

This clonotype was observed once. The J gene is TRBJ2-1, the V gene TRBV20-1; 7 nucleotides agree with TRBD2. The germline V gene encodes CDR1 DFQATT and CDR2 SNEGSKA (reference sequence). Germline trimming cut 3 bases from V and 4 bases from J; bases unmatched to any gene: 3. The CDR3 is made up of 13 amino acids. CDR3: CSASSGPYNEQFF. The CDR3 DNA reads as TGCAGTGCTAGTAGCGGGCCTTACAATGAGCAGTTCTTC.

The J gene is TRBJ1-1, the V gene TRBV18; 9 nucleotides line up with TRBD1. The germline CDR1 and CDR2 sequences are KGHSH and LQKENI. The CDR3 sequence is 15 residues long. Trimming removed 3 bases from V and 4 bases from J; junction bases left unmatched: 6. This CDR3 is CASSPDRGTGTEAFF. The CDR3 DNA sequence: TGTGCCAGCTCACCGGACAGGGGAACGGGCACTGAAGCTTTCTTT.

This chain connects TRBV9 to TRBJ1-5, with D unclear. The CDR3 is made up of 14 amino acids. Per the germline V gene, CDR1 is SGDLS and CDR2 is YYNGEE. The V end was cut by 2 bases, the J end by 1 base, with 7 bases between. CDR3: CASSVTGSNQPQHF. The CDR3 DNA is TGTGCCAGCAGCGTGACGGGGAGCAATCAGCCCCAGCATTTT.

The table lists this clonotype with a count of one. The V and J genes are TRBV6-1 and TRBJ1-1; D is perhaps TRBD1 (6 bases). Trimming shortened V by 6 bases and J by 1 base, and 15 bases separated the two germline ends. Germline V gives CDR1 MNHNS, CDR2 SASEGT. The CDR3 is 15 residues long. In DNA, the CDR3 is TGTGCCAGCAGGGCCGAGGGGGTCTCGAACACTGAAGCTTTCTTT. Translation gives CASRAEGVSNTEAFF.

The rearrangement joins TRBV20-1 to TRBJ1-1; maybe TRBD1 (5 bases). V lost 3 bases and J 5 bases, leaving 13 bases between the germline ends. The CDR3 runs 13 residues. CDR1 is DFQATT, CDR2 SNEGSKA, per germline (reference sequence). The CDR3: CSASQGVRTEAFF. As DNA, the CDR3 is TGCAGTGCTAGCCAGGGTGTTCGGACTGAAGCTTTCTTT.

Written as DNA, the CDR3 is TGTGCCGACATAGGGGGGGGACACCCCTATAGCAATCAGCCCCAGCATTTT. Translation gives CADIGGGHPYSNQPQHF. This chain connects TRBV7-3 to TRBJ1-5; possibly TRBD1 for D (6 bases). V lost 11 bases, J lost 0 bases, and 23 bases lay in between. This CDR3 has 17 amino acids. CDR1 and CDR2 from the germline V gene are SGHTA and FQGTGA. The variable domain in full, completed from reference TRBV7-3 and TRBJ1-5, reads GAGVSQTPSNKVTEKGKYVELRCDPISGHTALYWYRQSLGQGPEFLIYFQGTGAADDSGLPNDRFFAVRPEGSVSTLKIQRTERGDSAVYLCADIGGGHPYSNQPQHFGDGTRLSIL.

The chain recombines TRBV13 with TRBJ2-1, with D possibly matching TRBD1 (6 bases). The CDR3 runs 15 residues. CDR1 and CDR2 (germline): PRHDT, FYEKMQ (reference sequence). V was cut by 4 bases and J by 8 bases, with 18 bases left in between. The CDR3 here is CASSSQGRGSDEQFF. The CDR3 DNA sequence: TGTGCCAGCAGCTCACAGGGTAGGGGTAGTGATGAGCAGTTCTTC. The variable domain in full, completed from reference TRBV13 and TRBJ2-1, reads AAGVIQSPRHLIKEKRETATLKCYPIPRHDTVYWYQQGPGQDPQFLISFYEKMQSDKGSIPDRFSAQQFSDYHSELNMSSLELGDSALYFCASSSQGRGSDEQFFGPGTRLTVL.

Written as DNA, the CDR3 is TGTGCCAGCAGTTTGGCCCCCCCGGGAGGCTATGGCTACACCTTC. Residues: CASSLAPPGGYGYTF. V is TRBV12-3 or TRBV12-4 and J is TRBJ1-2, with no clear D. With 3 bases removed from V and 4 bases from J, the gap between germline ends came to 15 bases. The CDR3 has 15 amino acids.

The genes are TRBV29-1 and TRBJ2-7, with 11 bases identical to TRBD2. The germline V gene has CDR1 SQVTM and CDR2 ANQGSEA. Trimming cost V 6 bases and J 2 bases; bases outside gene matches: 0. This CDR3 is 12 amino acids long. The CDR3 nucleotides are TGCAGCGTGACTAGCGGGACCTACGAGCAGTACTTC. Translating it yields CSVTSGTYEQYF.

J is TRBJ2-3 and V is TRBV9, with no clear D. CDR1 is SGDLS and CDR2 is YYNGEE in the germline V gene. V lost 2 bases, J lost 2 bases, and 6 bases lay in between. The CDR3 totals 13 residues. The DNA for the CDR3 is TGTGCCAGCAGCGTGGGAATCACAGATACGCAGTATTTT. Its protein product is CASSVGITDTQYF.

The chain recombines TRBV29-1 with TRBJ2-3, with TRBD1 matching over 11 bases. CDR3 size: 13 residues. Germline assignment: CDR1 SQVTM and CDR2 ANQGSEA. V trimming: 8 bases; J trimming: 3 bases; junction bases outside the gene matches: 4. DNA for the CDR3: TGCAGCTACGGACAGGGGGCTACAGATACGCAGTATTTT. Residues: CSYGQGATDTQYF.

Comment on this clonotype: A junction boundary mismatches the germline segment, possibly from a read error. The CDR3 loop reads CSPRGQGLLSSYEQYF. CDR3 in DNA: TGCAGTCCTAGGGGACAGGGCCTTCTTTCCTCCTACGAGCAGTACTTC. The chain has TRBV20-1 and TRBJ2-7, with 9 bases identical to TRBD1. Germline V lookup: CDR1 DFQATT, CDR2 SNEGSKA (reference sequence). The CDR3 has 16 residues.

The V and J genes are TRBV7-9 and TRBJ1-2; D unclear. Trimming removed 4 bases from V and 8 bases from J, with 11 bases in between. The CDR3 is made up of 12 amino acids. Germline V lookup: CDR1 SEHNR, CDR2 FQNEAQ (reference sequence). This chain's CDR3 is CASSSGTTGYTF. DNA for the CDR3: TGTGCCAGCAGCTCGGGAACTACCGGCTACACCTTC.

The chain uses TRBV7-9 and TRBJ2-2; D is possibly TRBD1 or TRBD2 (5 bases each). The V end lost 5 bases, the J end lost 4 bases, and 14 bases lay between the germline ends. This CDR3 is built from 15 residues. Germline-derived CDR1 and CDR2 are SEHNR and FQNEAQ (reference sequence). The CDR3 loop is CASSARGAPTGELFF. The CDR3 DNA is TGTGCCAGCAGCGCCCGGGGCGCCCCCACCGGGGAGCTGTTTTTT.

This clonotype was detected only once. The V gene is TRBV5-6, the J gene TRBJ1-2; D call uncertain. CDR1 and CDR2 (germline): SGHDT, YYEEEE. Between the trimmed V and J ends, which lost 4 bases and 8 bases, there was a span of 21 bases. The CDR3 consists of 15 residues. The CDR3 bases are TGTGCCAGCAGCCGACATGGACCCCGCATATTAGGCTACACCTTC. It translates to CASSRHGPRILGYTF.

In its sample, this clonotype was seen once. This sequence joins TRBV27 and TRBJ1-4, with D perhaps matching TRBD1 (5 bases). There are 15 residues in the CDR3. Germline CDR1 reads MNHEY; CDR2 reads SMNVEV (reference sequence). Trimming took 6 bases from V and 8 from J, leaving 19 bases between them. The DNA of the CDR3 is TGTGCCAGCAGACCTAGGGGAGCCCTGTGGGAAAAACTGTTTTTT. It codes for CASRPRGALWEKLFF.

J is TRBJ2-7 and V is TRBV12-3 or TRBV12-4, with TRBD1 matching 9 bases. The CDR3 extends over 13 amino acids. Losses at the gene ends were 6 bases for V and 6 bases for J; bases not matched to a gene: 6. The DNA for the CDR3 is TGTGCCAGCAGCCCGATACAGGGGGCCGAGCAGTACTTC. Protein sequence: CASSPIQGAEQYF.

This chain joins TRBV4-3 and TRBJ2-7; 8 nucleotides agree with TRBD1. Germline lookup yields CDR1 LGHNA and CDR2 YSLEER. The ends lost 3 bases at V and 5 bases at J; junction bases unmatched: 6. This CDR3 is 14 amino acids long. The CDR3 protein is CASSHGRGLDEQYF. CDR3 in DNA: TGCGCCAGCAGCCACGGCAGGGGGCTTGACGAGCAGTACTTC.

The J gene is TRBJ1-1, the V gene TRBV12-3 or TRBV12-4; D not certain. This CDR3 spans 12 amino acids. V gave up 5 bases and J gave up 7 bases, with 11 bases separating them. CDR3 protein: CASSPFRSEAFF. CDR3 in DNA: TGTGCCAGCAGTCCTTTTCGGAGTGAAGCTTTCTTT.

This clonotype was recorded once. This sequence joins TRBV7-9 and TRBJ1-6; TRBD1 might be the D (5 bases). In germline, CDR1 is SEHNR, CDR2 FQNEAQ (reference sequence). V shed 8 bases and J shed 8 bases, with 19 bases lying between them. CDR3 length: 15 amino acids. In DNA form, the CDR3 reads TGTGCCAGCGGCCGAATGGTGACAGACGATTCACCCCTCCACTTT. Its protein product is CASGRMVTDDSPLHF.

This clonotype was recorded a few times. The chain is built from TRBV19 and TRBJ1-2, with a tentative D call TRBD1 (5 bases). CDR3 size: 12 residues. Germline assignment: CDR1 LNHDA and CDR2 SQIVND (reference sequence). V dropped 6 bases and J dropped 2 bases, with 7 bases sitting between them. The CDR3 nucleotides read TGTGCCAGTAGAACAGGCAACTATGGCTACACCTTC. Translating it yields CASRTGNYGYTF.

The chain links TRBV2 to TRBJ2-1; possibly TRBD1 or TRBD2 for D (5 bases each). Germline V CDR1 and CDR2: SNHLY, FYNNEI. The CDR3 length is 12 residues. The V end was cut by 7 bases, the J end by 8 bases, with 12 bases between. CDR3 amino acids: CASTAWGYEQFF. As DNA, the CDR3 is TGTGCCAGCACTGCGTGGGGGTATGAGCAGTTCTTC.

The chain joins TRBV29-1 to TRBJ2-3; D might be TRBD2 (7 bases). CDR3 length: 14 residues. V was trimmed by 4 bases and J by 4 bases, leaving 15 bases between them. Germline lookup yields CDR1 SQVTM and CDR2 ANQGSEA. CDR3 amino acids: CSVADRGGADTQYF. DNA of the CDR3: TGCAGCGTTGCGGACAGAGGGGGGGCAGATACGCAGTATTTT.

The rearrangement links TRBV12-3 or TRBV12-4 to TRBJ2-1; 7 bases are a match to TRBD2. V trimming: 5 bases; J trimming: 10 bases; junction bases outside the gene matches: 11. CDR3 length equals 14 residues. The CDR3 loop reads CASSPGDYPGEQFF. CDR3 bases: TGTGCCAGCAGTCCTGGGGACTACCCGGGAGAGCAGTTCTTC.

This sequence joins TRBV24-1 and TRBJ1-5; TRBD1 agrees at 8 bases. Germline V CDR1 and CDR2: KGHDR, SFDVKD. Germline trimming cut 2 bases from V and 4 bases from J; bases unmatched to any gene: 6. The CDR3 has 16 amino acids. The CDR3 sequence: CATSDSRQGSNQPQHF. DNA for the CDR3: TGTGCCACCAGTGATTCCAGACAGGGGTCGAATCAGCCCCAGCATTTT.

CDR3 bases: TGTGCCAGGTCGACAGGGTCTGGGGCCAACGTCCTGACTTTC. This encodes CARSTGSGANVLTF. The chain is built from TRBV6-1 and TRBJ2-6, with TRBD1 identical over 7 bases. This CDR3 spans 14 amino acids. With 9 bases clipped from V and 1 base from J, the junction kept 3 bases outside the gene matches. Per germline, CDR1 MNHNS and CDR2 SASEGT.

CDR3 loop: CASSPSESRNTEAFF. CDR3 bases: TGTGCCAGCAGCCCTTCGGAGAGCCGGAACACTGAAGCTTTCTTT. This sequence joins TRBV3-1 and TRBJ1-1; D is unresolved. V lost 4 bases and J 1 base, leaving 13 bases between the germline ends. Germline assignment: CDR1 LGHDT and CDR2 YNNKEL (reference sequence). The CDR3 loop spans 15 amino acids.

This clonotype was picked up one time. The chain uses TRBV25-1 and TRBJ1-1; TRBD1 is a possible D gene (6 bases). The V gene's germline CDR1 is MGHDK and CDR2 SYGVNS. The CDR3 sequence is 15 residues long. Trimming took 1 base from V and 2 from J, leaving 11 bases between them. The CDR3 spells CASSESGTPNTEAFF. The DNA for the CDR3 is TGTGCCAGCAGTGAATCCGGGACACCTAACACTGAAGCTTTCTTT. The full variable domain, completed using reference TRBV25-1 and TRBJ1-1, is EADIYQTPRYLVIGTGKKITLECSQTMGHDKMYWYQQDPGMELHLIHYSYGVNSTEKGDLSSESTVSRIRTEHFPLTLESARPSHTSQYLCASSESGTPNTEAFFGQGTRLTVV.

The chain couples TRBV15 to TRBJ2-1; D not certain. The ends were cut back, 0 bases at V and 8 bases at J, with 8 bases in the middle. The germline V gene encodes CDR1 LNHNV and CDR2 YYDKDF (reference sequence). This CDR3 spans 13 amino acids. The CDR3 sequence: CATSRDRRHEQFF. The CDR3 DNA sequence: TGTGCCACCAGCAGAGATCGGCGGCATGAGCAGTTCTTC.